This passage covers 25 T cell receptor beta chains from one sample sequenced in a study of blood T cells in healthy people across ages. A second about 7 to 11 cycle PCR used barcoded and J-beta primers. Using its own MiXCR run on the 5' RACE reads, TCRdb lists one record per CDR3 protein. The data contain about 720,000 distinct CDR3 sequences, about 20% of them singletons. Sequencing was done on a sample of blood. Receptors originate from a man in his 70s in good health.

This clonotype has more than one count but fewer than ten. The chain couples TRBV29-1 to TRBJ1-2; 7 positions match TRBD1. CDR1 SQVTM and CDR2 ANQGSEA come from the germline V gene. This CDR3 is 12 amino acids long. Losses at the gene ends were 4 bases for V and 6 bases for J; bases not matched to a gene: 5. The CDR3 DNA is TGCAGCGTTGGGAGGGGGCGCGATGGCTACACCTTC. Encoded protein: CSVGRGRDGYTF.

With regard to this clonotype: No conserved phenylalanine or tryptophan is present at the end of the CDR3, so a read error is the likely explanation. This rearrangement joins TRBV27 to TRBJ2-5, with D possibly being TRBD1 (6 bases). Trimming removed 10 bases from V and 11 bases from J, with 29 bases in between. CDR3 length: 15 residues. In germline, CDR1 is MNHEY, CDR2 SMNVEV (reference sequence). CDR3 coding DNA: TGTGCCATCCTCTTACCGGGACAACTGCTAAAAGAGCAGTACGTC. Amino acids: CAILLPGQLLKEQYV.

As for this clonotype: One base away lies a much larger clone, so this may be a sequencing read error. The chain has TRBV5-1 and TRBJ2-3, with TRBD2 matching over 8 bases. This CDR3 is built from 16 residues. In germline, CDR1 is SGHRS, CDR2 YFSETQ. The CDR3 DNA reads TGCGCCAGCAGCGGAACAGCGGGAGAAGTCACAGATGCGCAGTATTTT. Translated: CASSGTAGEVTDAQYF.

The chain links TRBV7-2 to TRBJ1-1; 7 positions agree with TRBD1. From germline, CDR1 is SGHTA and CDR2 FQGNSA. CDR3 length: 15 residues. The J segment lost 4 bases and the V segment lost 0 bases, leaving 5 bases of the junction unmatched. The CDR3, as DNA: TGTGCCAGCAGCTTAGCAGGGGGCGCGTTCACTGAAGCTTTCTTT. It yields the protein CASSLAGGAFTEAFF.

This chain uses TRBV4-3 with TRBJ1-2; no clear D gene. This CDR3 spans 16 amino acids. Germline V lookup: CDR1 LGHNA, CDR2 YSLEER. Between the trimmed V and J ends, which lost 1 base and 2 bases, there was a span of 14 bases. CDR3 DNA: TGCGCCAGCAGCCAAGGGCGCGCAGCACGAAACTATGGCTACACCTTC. The encoded protein is CASSQGRAARNYGYTF.

This clonotype was detected only a few times. The chain is built from TRBV5-6 and TRBJ2-7, with 7 bases identical to TRBD1. J was trimmed by 2 bases and V by 4 bases; bases with no gene match: 12. Germline CDR1 reads SGHDT; CDR2 reads YYEEEE. The CDR3 consists of 16 residues. The CDR3 bases are TGTGCCAGCAGCATACGGACAGGTTGGGATACCTACGAGCAGTACTTC. This translates into CASSIRTGWDTYEQYF.

The chain is built from TRBV12-3 or TRBV12-4 and TRBJ1-2; 8 bases line up with TRBD1. Trimming cost V 7 bases and J 4 bases; bases outside gene matches: 2. The CDR3 consists of 12 residues. This chain's CDR3 is CASTTGGYGYTF. The DNA for the CDR3 is TGTGCCAGCACTACAGGGGGCTATGGCTACACCTTC.

The rearrangement joins TRBV7-2 to TRBJ2-1, with D possibly being TRBD2 (5 bases). Germline lookup yields CDR1 SGHTA and CDR2 FQGNSA. V was shortened by 5 bases and J by 9 bases, with 14 bases between the two germline ends. This CDR3 is 13 amino acids long. CDR3 amino acids: CASSIDPGSEQFF. In DNA form, the CDR3 reads TGTGCCAGCAGCATAGACCCGGGGAGTGAGCAGTTCTTC.

This clonotype was detected a few times. This chain connects TRBV20-1 to TRBJ2-2; D is ambiguous. Trimming removed 1 base at V and 5 bases at J, with 11 bases between. CDR1 and CDR2 (germline): DFQATT, SNEGSKA (reference sequence). The CDR3 runs to 14 residues. The CDR3 DNA follows: TGCAGTGCTAGAGTTTGGGGTGGTACCGGGGAGCTGTTTTTT. This codes for CSARVWGGTGELFF.

This clonotype has just a few counts. This sequence joins TRBV20-1 and TRBJ1-2; 7 bases align to TRBD1. V was pared by 4 bases and J by 4 bases, with 18 bases of the junction left unmatched. CDR1 is DFQATT, CDR2 SNEGSKA, per germline (reference sequence). The CDR3 sequence is 17 residues long. The CDR3 sequence is CSAIQGGGKGSVYGYTF. The DNA of the CDR3 is TGCAGTGCTATCCAGGGAGGGGGCAAGGGATCTGTCTATGGCTACACCTTC.

The rearrangement joins TRBV3-1 to TRBJ2-1; 7 nucleotides align to TRBD2. The CDR3 totals 16 residues. Per germline, CDR1 LGHDT and CDR2 YNNKEL (reference sequence). Losses at the gene ends were 1 base for V and 5 bases for J; bases not matched to a gene: 8. The CDR3 spells CASSQVGGRRDNEQFF. The CDR3 nucleotides read TGTGCCAGCAGCCAAGTGGGGGGGAGAAGGGACAATGAGCAGTTCTTC.

This chain uses TRBV20-1 with TRBJ2-1; tentative D call: TRBD1 (6 bases). The CDR3 is 12 residues long. The V end was cut by 5 bases, the J end by 6 bases, with 11 bases between. Germline-derived CDR1 and CDR2 are DFQATT and SNEGSKA (reference sequence). Here the CDR3 reads CSASSTGNEQFF. The CDR3 DNA is TGCAGTGCTTCATCGACAGGCAATGAGCAGTTCTTC.

The chain joins TRBV12-3 or TRBV12-4 to TRBJ1-1; 9 bases align to TRBD1. The CDR3 spans 14 residues. J gave up 4 bases and V 5 bases, and 5 bases lay outside the gene matches. CDR3 protein: CASSPRDRVTEAFF. CDR3 sequence (DNA): TGTGCCAGCAGTCCCCGGGACAGGGTCACTGAAGCTTTCTTT.

This clonotype was detected a few times. V and J are TRBV5-1 and TRBJ2-5; no clear D gene. The CDR3 is 13 amino acids. Looked up from germline, CDR1 is SGHRS and CDR2 is YFSETQ. Deletions cut 1 base from V and 11 bases from J, with 15 bases between. The CDR3 coding sequence is TGCGCCAGCAGCTTGTCCGTAGTCGGAGAGCAGTACTTC. This encodes CASSLSVVGEQYF.

This clonotype was seen more than once but under ten times. The chain couples TRBV10-3 to TRBJ2-1; D is unclear. The CDR3 covers 13 residues. In germline, CDR1 is ENHRY, CDR2 SYGVKD. The ends were cut back, 4 bases at V and 8 bases at J, with 12 bases in the middle. Here the CDR3 DNA reads TGTGCCATCAGTGGACTTTCCGGAGATGAGCAGTTCTTC. It is translated as CAISGLSGDEQFF.

This clonotype occurred a few times. V gene TRBV4-3 combines with J gene TRBJ1-3, with D maybe TRBD1 (6 bases). Germline lookup yields CDR1 LGHNA and CDR2 YSLEER. CDR3 length: 17 amino acids. Trimming removed 0 bases from V and 2 bases from J, with 14 bases in between. The CDR3 sequence: CASSQDIRQATGNTIYF. CDR3 bases: TGCGCCAGCAGCCAAGATATCAGACAGGCGACTGGAAACACCATATATTTT.

The J gene is TRBJ2-4, the V gene TRBV20-1, with 8 bases that match TRBD1. The CDR3 length is 16 residues. J lost 1 base, V lost 4 bases, and 9 bases had no gene match. Germline CDR1 DFQATT, CDR2 SNEGSKA (reference sequence). The CDR3 nucleotides read TGCAGTGCTACAAATCAGGGGGCCTCGGCCAAAAACATTCAGTACTTC. The encoded protein is CSATNQGASAKNIQYF.

The chain uses TRBV28 and TRBJ1-4; no definite D call. The CDR3 has 14 amino acids. Germline CDR1 reads MDHEN; CDR2 reads SYDVKM. The V end was cut by 6 bases, the J end by 11 bases, with 19 bases between. The CDR3 DNA is TGTGCCAGCAGCTCAACCCCCACCGGATTGAAACTGTTTTTT. Protein: CASSSTPTGLKLFF.

This clonotype occurred once. At one end, the junction sequence differs from germline, possibly due to a read error. J is TRBJ2-4 and V is TRBV20-1, with D perhaps TRBD1 (6 bases). The CDR3 sequence is 11 residues long. CDR1 and CDR2 from the germline V gene are DFQATT and SNEGSKA (reference sequence). The CDR3 DNA is TGCAGTGCTAGCAGGGGTAACATTCGGTACTTC. It translates to CSASRGNIRYF.

This clonotype appeared many times. The rearrangement uses TRBV6-1 and TRBJ1-2; the match to TRBD1 covers 8 bases. Germline V CDR1 and CDR2: MNHNS, SASEGT. This CDR3 comprises 15 residues. Losses at the gene ends were 3 bases for V and 8 bases for J; bases not matched to a gene: 11. CDR3 sequence reads: CASSERQGPTGGYTF. Here the CDR3 DNA reads TGTGCCAGCAGTGAGCGACAGGGGCCGACGGGCGGCTACACCTTC.

This clonotype was counted a single time. The chain has TRBV27 and TRBJ2-7; perhaps TRBD1 as D (6 bases). V was clipped by 4 bases and J by 5 bases, with 12 bases between them. The CDR3 is 13 amino acids. The V gene's germline CDR1 is MNHEY and CDR2 SMNVEV (reference sequence). CDR3 in amino acids: CASSSPGHHEQYF. The CDR3 DNA is TGTGCCAGCAGTTCCCCGGGACACCACGAGCAGTACTTC.

In its sample, this clonotype was seen a few times. The chain has TRBV3-1 and TRBJ1-1; maybe TRBD1 (5 bases). Germline CDR1 and CDR2: LGHDT and YNNKEL (reference sequence). CDR3 length equals 15 residues. V lost 3 bases, J lost 5 bases, and 16 bases lay in between. CDR3 bases: TGTGCCAGCAGCCATTGGTCAACTGGGGGGACTGAAGCTTTCTTT. Encoded protein: CASSHWSTGGTEAFF.

The chain links TRBV20-1 to TRBJ1-6, with 7 bases that match TRBD1. J was trimmed by 7 bases and V by 6 bases; bases with no gene match: 12. This CDR3 spans 15 amino acids. Germline values: CDR1 DFQATT, CDR2 SNEGSKA (reference sequence). DNA of the CDR3: TGCAGTGCCAAAAGACAGGGACTGAGGAATTCACCCCTCCACTTT. As protein: CSAKRQGLRNSPLHF.

There are a few counts of this clonotype. V is TRBV29-1 and J is TRBJ2-4, with D perhaps matching TRBD2 (6 bases). The CDR3 has 13 amino acids. The germline CDR1 and CDR2 sequences are SQVTM and ANQGSEA. Trimming shortened V by 7 bases and J by 0 bases, and 10 bases separated the two germline ends. As DNA, the CDR3 is TGCAGCGCCGTGGGACTAGCCAAAAACATTCAGTACTTC. Amino acids: CSAVGLAKNIQYF.

This clonotype turned up a few times. Given the absence of the conserved phenylalanine or tryptophan at the CDR3 end, a read error is likely. The J gene is TRBJ1-4, the V gene TRBV7-2; 8 bases align to TRBD1. Per germline, CDR1 SGHTA and CDR2 FQGNSA. CDR3 length: 15 residues. J lost 8 bases, V lost 2 bases, and 7 bases had no gene match. In DNA form, the CDR3 reads TGTGCCAGCAGCTTATTTGGACAGGGCCCCGAAAAACTGTTTTCT. Residues: CASSLFGQGPEKLFS.